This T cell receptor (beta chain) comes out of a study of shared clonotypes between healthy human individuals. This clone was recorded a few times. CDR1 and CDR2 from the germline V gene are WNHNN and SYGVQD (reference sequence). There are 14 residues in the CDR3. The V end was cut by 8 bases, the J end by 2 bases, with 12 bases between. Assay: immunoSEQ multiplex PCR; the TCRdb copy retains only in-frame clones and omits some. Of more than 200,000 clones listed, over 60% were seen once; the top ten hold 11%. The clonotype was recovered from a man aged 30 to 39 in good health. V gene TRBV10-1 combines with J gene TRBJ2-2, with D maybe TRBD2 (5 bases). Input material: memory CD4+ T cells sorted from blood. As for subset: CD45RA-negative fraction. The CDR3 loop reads CASSPAVNTGELFF. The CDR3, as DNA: TGCGCCAGCTCTCCAGCGGTTAACACCGGGGAGCTGTTTTTT.